This T cell receptor (beta chain) was obtained from a study of tumor and adjacent non-tumor tissue in lung cancer. The overall study: Patients were aged roughly 30 to 76, 10 men and about 5 women, stage I to III.

CDR1 is SGHAT and CDR2 is FQNNGV in the germline V gene. The CDR3 runs to 13 residues. For this clonotype: Its antigen is still unknown. The junction and the germline gene differ at one end; a read error may be behind it.

Study-wide results and limits: Shorter survival was associated with higher TCR diversity in tumors. Compared with tumor, normal lung showed significantly lower TCR diversity.

A modified ARM-PCR protocol with three rounds of nested PCR amplified TCRbeta. MiXCR, applied by TCRdb to the multiplex PCR reads, yields one record per CDR3 protein. This sample yields roughly 65,000 distinct CDR3 sequences, of which just under 60% are seen a single time; 20% to 25% belongs to the top ten. The template was RNA from unsorted bulk tissue. The rearrangement joins TRBV11-2 to TRBJ2-4, with TRBD1 matching 7 bases. The sample was lung tumor tissue. The sequence came from a middle-aged man with non-small cell lung cancer. The CDR3 DNA sequence: TGTGCCACCAGCCGAGACAGGGATGGCATTCACTACTTC. This translates into CATSRDRDGIHYF.